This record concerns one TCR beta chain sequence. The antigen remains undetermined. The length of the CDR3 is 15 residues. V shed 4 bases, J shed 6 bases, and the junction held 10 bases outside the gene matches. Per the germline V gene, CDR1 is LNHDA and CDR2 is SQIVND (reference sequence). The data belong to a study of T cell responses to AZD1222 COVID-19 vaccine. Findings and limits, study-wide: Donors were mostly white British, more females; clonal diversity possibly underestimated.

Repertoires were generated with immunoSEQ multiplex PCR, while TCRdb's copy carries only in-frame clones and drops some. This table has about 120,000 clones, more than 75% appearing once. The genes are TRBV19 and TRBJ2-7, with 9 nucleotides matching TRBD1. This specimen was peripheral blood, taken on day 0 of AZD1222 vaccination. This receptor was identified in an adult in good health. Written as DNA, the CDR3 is TGTGCCAGTAGTACCCGGGGACAGGGAGTGGGCGAGCAGTACTTC. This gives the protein CASSTRGQGVGEQYF.